This TCR beta chain is drawn from a study of CD8+ T cells in alopecia areata. For the study at large: Once tofacitinib had been taken for 6 to 18 months, 6 months off drug followed.

The V segment lost 0 bases and the J segment 5 bases; nucleotides outside the gene matches: 6. This CDR3 is built from 14 residues. CDR1 and CDR2 from the germline V gene are GTSNPN and SVGIG (reference sequence). It was cDNA, reverse transcribed from extracted RNA, that served as the sequencing template. The table came from immunoSEQ multiplex PCR; TCRdb's copy has only in-frame clones and leaves some out. Of some 180,000 clones in the sample, around 63% were seen once. Alopecia areata patients gave lesional scalp punch biopsies and peripheral blood samples. This chain links TRBV30 with TRBJ2-5; 7 bases align to TRBD1. The origin of this receptor is a human donor with alopecia areata. This material consisted of CD4+ T cells sorted from blood, taken at week 0. CDR3 in amino acids: CAWSVQGRRETQYF. The CDR3 nucleotides read TGTGCCTGGAGTGTACAGGGGCGCAGGGAGACCCAGTACTTC.